The clone carrying this T cell receptor (beta chain) was seen only once. No antigen is known for it. This specimen belongs to a study of Ad26.COV2.S vaccination and SARS-CoV-2 variants. The CDR3 totals 17 residues. V shed 0 bases and J shed 0 bases, with 12 bases lying between them. CDR1 is LNHNV, CDR2 YYDKDF, per germline (reference sequence). Repertoires were generated with immunoSEQ multiplex PCR, while TCRdb's copy carries only in-frame clones and drops some. The data show 300,000 to 400,000 clones, about 91% seen once. Findings of the study overall: Compared with placebo recipients, vaccine recipients had higher spike-specific TCR breadth. Placebo recipients and vaccine recipients were similar in non-spike TCR breadth. Spike-specific responses of CD8+ and CD4+ T cells were reported to display substantial breadth after vaccination.

The chain combines TRBV15 with TRBJ2-1; maybe TRBD1 (5 bases). The source of this sequence is a human donor who had recovered from COVID-19. Specimen: peripheral blood, collected after recovery from COVID-19. The CDR3 DNA reads TGTGCCACCAGCAGAGATGGGGCCTTAAGCTCCTACAATGAGCAGTTCTTC. As protein: CATSRDGALSSYNEQFF.